The TCR beta chain described here comes from a study of blood T cell repertoires in COVID-19. Study-wide background: Researchers got acute and convalescent COVID-19 samples from the United States, Italy and Spain.

V dropped 1 base and J dropped 1 base, with 11 bases sitting between them. Germline CDR1 and CDR2: LNHNV and YYDKDF (reference sequence). The CDR3 runs 16 residues. Original data processing: Scientists estimated how many nucleated cells there were by amplifying reference gene primers. Using immunoSEQ multiplex PCR, the repertoire was profiled, and TCRdb retains in-frame clones only, with some absent. The V and J calls and clone size were taken over from that table, and D and trimming were inferred from the DNA. The repertoire consists of tens of thousands of clones, with around three quarters occurring once and the leading ten covering about half.

The source of this sequence is a human donor in a cohort sampled during active COVID-19. Sample: peripheral blood. The rearrangement uses TRBV15 and TRBJ2-1; D perhaps matches TRBD2 (6 bases). CDR3 nucleotide sequence: TGTGCCACCAGCAGAGTTCGGGACTGGTCCTACAATGAGCAGTTCTTC. As protein: CATSRVRDWSYNEQFF.